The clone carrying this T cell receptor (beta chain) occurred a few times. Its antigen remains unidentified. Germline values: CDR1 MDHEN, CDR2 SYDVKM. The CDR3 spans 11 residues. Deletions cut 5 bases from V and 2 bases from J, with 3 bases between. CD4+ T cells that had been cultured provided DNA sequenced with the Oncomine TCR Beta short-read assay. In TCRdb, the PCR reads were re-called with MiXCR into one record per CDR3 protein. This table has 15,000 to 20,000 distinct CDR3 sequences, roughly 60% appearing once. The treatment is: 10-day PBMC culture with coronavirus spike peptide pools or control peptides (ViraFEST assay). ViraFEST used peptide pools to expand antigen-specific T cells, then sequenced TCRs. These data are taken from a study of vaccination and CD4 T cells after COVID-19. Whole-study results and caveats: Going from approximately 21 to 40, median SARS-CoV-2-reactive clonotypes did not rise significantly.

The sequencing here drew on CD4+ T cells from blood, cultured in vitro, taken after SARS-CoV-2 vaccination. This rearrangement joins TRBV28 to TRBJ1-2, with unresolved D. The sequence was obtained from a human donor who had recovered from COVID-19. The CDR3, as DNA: TGTGCCAGCAGTCAGAACTATGGCTACACCTTC. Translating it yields CASSQNYGYTF.